The next 30 T cell receptor beta chains were all read from a single sample in a study. Each CDR3 protein is one row after TCRdb ran MiXCR on the RT-PCR reads. The sample has fewer than 800,000 distinct CDR3 sequences, approximately 14% seen once. The material sequenced was memory CD4+ T cells from blood. All receptors come from a female donor in good health, serving as a healthy control.

V usage is TRBV3-1 and J usage is TRBJ1-4; D might be TRBD1 (5 bases). Germline CDR1 and CDR2: LGHDT and YNNKEL (reference sequence). V gave up 3 bases and J gave up 10 bases, with 9 bases separating them. This CDR3 is 12 amino acids long. CDR3 nucleotide sequence: TGTGCCAGCAGCCATCAGGGCCGAAAACTGTTTTTT. As protein: CASSHQGRKLFF.

This clonotype came up many times. The V gene is TRBV5-1, the J gene TRBJ1-1, with D hard to call. Germline V gene lookup returns CDR1 SGHRS and CDR2 YFSETQ. The ends were cut back, 0 bases at V and 8 bases at J, with 5 bases in the middle. The CDR3 has 11 amino acids. The CDR3 nucleotides read TGCGCCAGCAGCTTGGAGTCGGAAGCTTTCTTT. It yields the protein CASSLESEAFF.

The genes are TRBV20-1 and TRBJ1-4; a weak D match, TRBD1 (6 bases). Germline V gives CDR1 DFQATT, CDR2 SNEGSKA (reference sequence). The CDR3 spans 16 residues. Trimming left V 0 bases short and J 1 base short, with 12 bases between. This chain's CDR3 is CSARDLGGGTNEKLFF. The CDR3 bases are TGCAGTGCTAGAGATCTCGGAGGGGGAACTAATGAAAAACTGTTTTTT.

The chain recombines TRBV28 with TRBJ2-1; possibly TRBD2 for D (7 bases). Germline CDR1 and CDR2: MDHEN and SYDVKM. The V end lost 4 bases, the J end lost 2 bases, and 9 bases lay between the germline ends. This CDR3 contains 14 residues. The CDR3 nucleotides read TGTGCCAGCAGTTGGGGGGGCCCCTACAATGAGCAGTTCTTC. Translated: CASSWGGPYNEQFF.

The chain is built from TRBV28 and TRBJ1-3; 9 bases map to TRBD1. Germline assignment: CDR1 MDHEN and CDR2 SYDVKM. The CDR3 contains 18 residues. With 4 bases clipped from V and 2 bases from J, the junction kept 12 bases outside the gene matches. The CDR3 nucleotides are TGTGCCAGCAGTTCCCTCTCCGCGGGGACAGGGACTGGAAACACCATATATTTT. Its translation is CASSSLSAGTGTGNTIYF.

The chain carries TRBV9 and TRBJ1-5; tentatively, D is TRBD1 (6 bases). The CDR3 is made up of 15 amino acids. Trimming pared 4 bases from V and 1 base from J, leaving 12 bases between. The germline V gene encodes CDR1 SGDLS and CDR2 YYNGEE. The CDR3 reads CASSPGGWSNQPQHF. The CDR3 bases are TGTGCCAGCAGCCCGGGGGGCTGGAGCAATCAGCCCCAGCATTTT.

V and J are TRBV28 and TRBJ2-2; the D is unclear. The CDR3 runs 14 residues. Germline V CDR1 and CDR2: MDHEN, SYDVKM. V dropped 6 bases and J dropped 0 bases, with 8 bases sitting between them. In DNA form, the CDR3 reads TGTGCCAGCAGGGACGTCGCGAACACCGGGGAGCTGTTTTTT. This sequence encodes CASRDVANTGELFF.

The V and J genes are TRBV9 and TRBJ2-1; unclear D gene. V shed 3 bases and J shed 4 bases, with 8 bases lying between them. Germline V lookup: CDR1 SGDLS, CDR2 YYNGEE. The CDR3 totals 13 residues. CDR3 residues: CASSGIGYNEQFF. In DNA form, the CDR3 reads TGTGCCAGCAGCGGGATAGGGTACAATGAGCAGTTCTTC. Based on the CDR3 plus reference TRBV9 and TRBJ2-1, the full variable domain is DSGVTQTPKHLITATGQRVTLRCSPRSGDLSVYWYQQSLDQGLQFLIQYYNGEERAKGNILERFSAQQFPDLHSELNLSSLELGDSALYFCASSGIGYNEQFFGPGTRLTVL.

The chain couples TRBV12-3 or TRBV12-4 to TRBJ1-2, with 8 bases identical to TRBD1. Germline trimming cut 3 bases from V and 12 bases from J; bases unmatched to any gene: 9. There are 13 residues in the CDR3. The CDR3 DNA is TGTGCCAGCAGTTTGGGCGACAGGGGTCGCGACACCTTC. Encoded protein: CASSLGDRGRDTF.

A few counts support this clonotype. This chain links TRBV9 with TRBJ1-4; 10 nucleotides line up with TRBD1. Germline V gives CDR1 SGDLS, CDR2 YYNGEE. V lost 3 bases to trimming and J lost 8 bases; unmatched junction nucleotides: 4. The CDR3 extends over 14 amino acids. The CDR3 region is CASSAGTGEEKLFF. CDR3 bases: TGTGCCAGCAGCGCAGGGACAGGGGAAGAAAAACTGTTTTTT.

Only a few counts were recorded for this clonotype. This chain links TRBV5-1 with TRBJ2-3, with D hard to call. The V gene lost 0 bases and the J gene lost 1 base, with 12 bases spanning the gap. There are 16 residues in the CDR3. Germline loops: CDR1 SGHRS, CDR2 YFSETQ. The CDR3 DNA sequence: TGCGCCAGCAGCTTGGATTCTGGGTTTGGCACAGATACGCAGTATTTT. It specifies CASSLDSGFGTDTQYF.

The chain is built from TRBV20-1 and TRBJ1-6; D gene ambiguous. Germline values: CDR1 DFQATT, CDR2 SNEGSKA (reference sequence). Deletions cut 6 bases from V and 6 bases from J, with 12 bases between. The CDR3 contains 13 residues. CDR3 sequence: CSALQGSNSPLHF. The DNA of the CDR3 is TGCAGTGCCCTTCAAGGGAGTAATTCACCCCTCCACTTT.

This clonotype was seen a few times. The gene calls are TRBV5-5 and TRBJ2-7; 10 nucleotides agree with TRBD1. The germline CDR1 and CDR2 sequences are SGHKS and YYEKEE (reference sequence). J gave up 6 bases and V 4 bases, and 10 bases lay outside the gene matches. The CDR3 sequence is 15 residues long. CDR3 DNA: TGTGCCAGCAGCGACTCTCGACAGGGGGCCTCCGAGCAGTACTTC. Its translation: CASSDSRQGASEQYF.

This clonotype was counted ten times or more. The rearrangement uses TRBV20-1 and TRBJ2-1; 9 bases line up with TRBD2. V was clipped by 1 base and J by 0 bases; unmatched bases: 4. This CDR3 contains 16 residues. CDR1 is DFQATT and CDR2 is SNEGSKA in the germline V gene (reference sequence). The DNA of the CDR3 is TGCAGTGCTAGAGCTAGCGGGGCCAGCTCCTACAATGAGCAGTTCTTC. It translates to CSARASGASSYNEQFF.

CDR3 coding DNA: TGCAGTGCTAGATTACGGCTAGCAGGCGGGAGTGAGCAGTTCTTC. This translates into CSARLRLAGGSEQFF. The J gene is TRBJ2-1, the V gene TRBV20-1, with 7 positions matching TRBD2. This CDR3 comprises 15 residues. V shed 2 bases, J shed 9 bases, and the junction held 13 bases outside the gene matches. Germline CDR1 is DFQATT and CDR2 is SNEGSKA (reference sequence).

Comment on this clonotype: Relative to the germline gene, one junction end is altered; a read error may explain this. J is TRBJ2-5 and V is TRBV6-1, with 8 bases lining up with TRBD2. This CDR3 is built from 18 residues. Germline CDR1 and CDR2: MNHNS and SASEGT. The CDR3, as DNA: TGTCCCAGCAGTGACCCAGGGAGCGGGAGAATGTCAAAAGAGACCCAGTACTTC. This sequence encodes CPSSDPGSGRMSKETQYF.

The chain is built from TRBV11-2 and TRBJ2-4; no definite D call. Germline CDR1 and CDR2: SGHAT and FQNNGV. The CDR3 spans 15 residues. V was shortened by 1 base and J by 1 base, with 8 bases between the two germline ends. CDR3 in DNA: TGTGCCAGCAGCTTAGTCGTCTCCGCCAAAAACATTCAGTACTTC. Residues: CASSLVVSAKNIQYF.

This clonotype was detected a few times. The V and J genes are TRBV4-3 and TRBJ2-7; D ambiguous. The CDR3 is 14 residues long. V lost 0 bases, J lost 4 bases, and 10 bases lay in between. Germline-derived CDR1 and CDR2 are LGHNA and YSLEER. The DNA for the CDR3 is TGCGCCAGCAGCCAAGATACGAGAGAGTACGAGCAGTACTTC. Translation gives CASSQDTREYEQYF.

The V call is TRBV12-3 or TRBV12-4, the J call TRBJ2-3; no firm D call. CDR3 length: 16 amino acids. Trimming removed 2 bases at V and 0 bases at J, with 12 bases between. In DNA, the CDR3 is TGTGCCAGCAGTTTATTCGGCAACCCTAGCACAGATACGCAGTATTTT. Residues: CASSLFGNPSTDTQYF.

The chain is built from TRBV3-1 and TRBJ1-1; 9 nucleotides agree with TRBD1. V shed 4 bases and J 4 bases; nucleotides not matched to a gene: 7. The CDR3 has 15 residues. CDR1 LGHDT and CDR2 YNNKEL come from the germline V gene (reference sequence). CDR3 DNA: TGTGCCAGCAGCCGAGCAACAGGGGGCGTCACTGAAGCTTTCTTT. This codes for CASSRATGGVTEAFF.

This clonotype has just a few counts. The chain carries TRBV20-1 and TRBJ1-2; 9 positions agree with TRBD1. This CDR3 is 14 amino acids long. Germline V gives CDR1 DFQATT, CDR2 SNEGSKA (reference sequence). Unmatched junction bases numbered 6, after V lost 3 bases and J lost 4 bases. This CDR3 is CSASEGQGGYGYTF. The CDR3, as DNA: TGCAGTGCTAGTGAGGGACAGGGTGGCTATGGCTACACCTTC.

This chain joins TRBV6-5 and TRBJ1-4; D unresolved. The V gene's germline CDR1 is MNHEY and CDR2 SVGAGI. The length of the CDR3 is 14 residues. V was cut by 0 bases and J by 4 bases, with 6 bases left in between. CDR3 nucleotides: TGTGCCAGCAGTTACTCGACGGGTAATGAAAAACTGTTTTTT. Encoded protein: CASSYSTGNEKLFF.

The CDR3 DNA follows: TGTGCCAGCAGCCGTACCCTCTCTGGGGCCAACGTCCTGACTTTC. It translates to CASSRTLSGANVLTF. V and J are TRBV7-8 and TRBJ2-6; D not certain. Germline CDR1 and CDR2: SGHVS and FQNEAQ. This CDR3 has 15 amino acids. The ends were cut back, 5 bases at V and 0 bases at J, with 8 bases in the middle.

This clonotype was recorded at least ten times. The CDR3 protein is CASSLSYRTTQGRETQYF. CDR3 nucleotide sequence: TGTGCCAGCAGCCTATCGTATAGAACTACACAGGGTAGAGAGACCCAGTACTTC. The chain has TRBV7-8 and TRBJ2-5, with D maybe TRBD1 (6 bases). This CDR3 contains 18 residues. Per the germline V gene, CDR1 is SGHVS and CDR2 is FQNEAQ. Trimming left V 5 bases short and J 4 bases short, with 26 bases between.

This clonotype was seen a few times. The CDR3 loop is CAWSVVRGIGNQPQHF. DNA of the CDR3: TGTGCCTGGAGTGTGGTCAGGGGGATTGGCAATCAGCCCCAGCATTTT. The chain employs TRBV30 and TRBJ1-5, with 7 bases lining up with TRBD1. Germline lookup yields CDR1 GTSNPN and CDR2 SVGIG (reference sequence). The CDR3 runs 16 residues. The V gene end was trimmed by 0 bases and the J gene end by 2 bases; junction bases not matched to a gene: 7.

This clonotype was counted between two and nine times. V usage is TRBV15 and J usage is TRBJ2-4, with 8 bases lining up with TRBD2. The V and J ends lost 0 bases and 9 bases, in that order; junction bases with no gene match: 7. This CDR3 is built from 15 residues. Germline CDR1 reads LNHNV; CDR2 reads YYDKDF (reference sequence). DNA for the CDR3: TGTGCCACCAGCAGAGATGTGGGACTAGGGGGCATTCAGTACTTC. Its protein is CATSRDVGLGGIQYF.

The sample holds a few counts of this clonotype. The genes are TRBV27 and TRBJ2-5; TRBD1 matches 8 bases. The CDR3 runs 14 residues. After removal of 3 bases from V and 3 bases from J, the junction contained 3 bases not matched to a gene. The germline V gene encodes CDR1 MNHEY and CDR2 SMNVEV (reference sequence). The CDR3 DNA sequence: TGTGCCAGCAGTTTTTGGGACAGGAAAGAGACCCAGTACTTC. This gives the protein CASSFWDRKETQYF.

In this sample, this clonotype turned up a few times. This sequence joins TRBV4-2 and TRBJ2-1; TRBD1 aligns across 10 bases. The V gene end was trimmed by 0 bases and the J gene end by 5 bases; junction bases not matched to a gene: 10. CDR3 size: 18 residues. Per the germline V gene, CDR1 is LGHNA and CDR2 is YNFKEQ. This CDR3 is CASSQDHWGGTGDNEQFF. CDR3 nucleotides: TGTGCCAGCAGCCAAGATCATTGGGGAGGGACAGGGGACAATGAGCAGTTCTTC.

This clonotype turned up a few times. The rearrangement uses TRBV20-1 and TRBJ1-2; D is ambiguous. Trimming left V 3 bases short and J 3 bases short, with 11 bases between. The CDR3 is 13 residues long. The germline V gene encodes CDR1 DFQATT and CDR2 SNEGSKA (reference sequence). DNA of the CDR3: TGCAGTGCTAGCTTCCGGGGAGACTATGGCTACACCTTC. Amino acid sequence: CSASFRGDYGYTF.

This clonotype was counted ten times or more. The chain is built from TRBV9 and TRBJ2-7; TRBD1 might be the D (6 bases). The V end was cut by 4 bases, the J end by 2 bases, with 19 bases between. The germline CDR1 and CDR2 sequences are SGDLS and YYNGEE. The CDR3 contains 16 residues. This chain's CDR3 is CASSFQNRETPYEQYF. CDR3 DNA sequence: TGTGCCAGCAGCTTCCAAAACAGGGAAACACCCTACGAGCAGTACTTC. Complete variable domain (other parts from reference TRBV9 and TRBJ2-7): DSGVTQTPKHLITATGQRVTLRCSPRSGDLSVYWYQQSLDQGLQFLIQYYNGEERAKGNILERFSAQQFPDLHSELNLSSLELGDSALYFCASSFQNRETPYEQYFGPGTRLTVT.